The text below deals with one TCR beta chain. Its antigen is as yet unknown. Unique molecular identifiers featured in how the TCRbeta library was prepared. TCRdb re-called the PCR reads with MiXCR, one entry per CDR3 protein. The sample holds 700,000 to 850,000 distinct CDR3 sequences, about 15% seen once. These data come from a study of T-cell reconstitution after alpha-beta-depleted transplantation in children. This CDR3 is built from 13 residues. V was pared by 3 bases and J by 3 bases, with 5 bases of the junction left unmatched. Germline V gene sequence: CDR1 DFQATT, CDR2 SNEGSKA (reference sequence). Study-wide results and caveats: T-cell counts and diversity were attributed mostly to newly produced T cells one year after transplant. Several hundred graft clones that had expanded were reportedly the source of alpha-beta T cells about two months after transplant.

The sample here was PBMCs, mostly from graft donor cells, taken 360 days after TCRalphabeta/CD19-depleted stem cell transplant. The origin of this receptor is a male patient aged 5 to 17 who had a stem cell transplant for acute lymphoblastic leukemia, so the T cells may come from the graft donor. V usage is TRBV20-1 and J usage is TRBJ2-7; TRBD2 matches 7 bases. As DNA, the CDR3 is TGCAGTGCTAGGTGGGGGGGGAGCTACGAGCAGTACTTC. As protein: CSARWGGSYEQYF.